This passage covers 5 T cell receptor beta chains from one sample sequenced in a study of blood T cells in healthy people across ages. A second PCR of roughly 7 to 11 cycles used a sample-barcoded 5' primer and a J-beta primer mix. Each CDR3 protein is one row after TCRdb ran MiXCR on the 5' RACE reads. The table records 800,000 to 1,300,000 distinct CDR3 sequences, 20% to 25% of them present only once. This sample also appeared in a second study, on T cells of mothers and their children.

The specimen sequenced was blood. Receptors were obtained from a girl aged 2 to 10 in good health.

This clonotype was seen a handful of times. The rearrangement links TRBV6-6 to TRBJ1-3; D is uncertain. Trimming stripped 2 bases from V and 0 bases from J, with 5 bases between. The CDR3 contains 14 residues. Germline assignment: CDR1 MNHNY and CDR2 SVGAGI (reference sequence). Here the CDR3 reads CASSYTLSGNTIYF. CDR3 nucleotide sequence: TGTGCCAGCAGTTACACCCTCTCTGGAAACACCATATATTTT.

A few counts support this clonotype. The chain combines TRBV29-1 with TRBJ2-3; the D is unclear. The V and J ends lost 3 bases and 0 bases respectively, with 7 bases between them. Germline values: CDR1 SQVTM, CDR2 ANQGSEA. This CDR3 region has 13 residues. CDR3 DNA: TGCAGCGTTGAGGCTTCTAGCACAGATACGCAGTATTTT. Translation gives CSVEASSTDTQYF.

CDR3 protein: CASSLYGRPGTQYF. The CDR3 DNA reads TGTGCCAGCAGTTTATACGGCAGACCGGGGACCCAGTACTTC. The rearrangement joins TRBV27 to TRBJ2-5; D gene uncertain. This CDR3 is built from 14 residues. Germline loops: CDR1 MNHEY, CDR2 SMNVEV (reference sequence). Trimming left V 1 base short and J 7 bases short, with 13 bases between.

V and J are TRBV7-2 and TRBJ2-2; 10 bases agree with TRBD2. The V gene end was trimmed by 0 bases and the J gene end by 6 bases; junction bases not matched to a gene: 10. Germline V gene sequence: CDR1 SGHTA, CDR2 FQGNSA. CDR3 length equals 18 residues. The CDR3 sequence: CASSLASGRKFGAGELFF. CDR3 coding DNA: TGTGCCAGCAGCTTAGCTAGCGGGAGGAAGTTTGGGGCCGGGGAGCTGTTTTTT.

This clonotype was counted only a few times. V and J are TRBV7-2 and TRBJ1-5; D unclear. The CDR3 has 15 residues. The ends were cut back, 5 bases at V and 1 base at J, with 12 bases in the middle. The germline V gene has CDR1 SGHTA and CDR2 FQGNSA. The CDR3: CASSPVVGSNQPQHF. The DNA of the CDR3 is TGTGCCAGCAGCCCCGTCGTGGGGAGCAATCAGCCCCAGCATTTT.